Each of the 4 T cell receptor beta chains below was sequenced from the same sample in a study of blood T cell repertoires in COVID-19. The table came from immunoSEQ multiplex PCR; TCRdb's copy has only in-frame clones and leaves some out. The sample shows approximately 46,000 clones, about 84% of them seen only once. The material sequenced was peripheral blood. These receptors were taken from a human donor in a cohort sampled during active COVID-19.

Details on this clone: Distinct nucleotide sequences in the sample also encode this CDR3. J is TRBJ2-7 and V is TRBV2; 9 positions agree with TRBD1. CDR3 length: 15 amino acids. Germline loops: CDR1 SNHLY, CDR2 FYNNEI. V gave up 3 bases and J gave up 1 base; unmatched junction bases: 4. In DNA, the CDR3 is TGTGCCAGCAGTGAGGGGGGACAGGGATCCTACGAGCAGTACTTC. As protein: CASSEGGQGSYEQYF. Looking up the rest from reference TRBV2 and TRBJ2-7 gives the full variable domain: EPEVTQTPSHQVTQMGQEVILRCVPISNHLYFYWYRQILGQKVEFLVSFYNNEISEKSEIFDDQFSVERPDGSNFTLKIRSTKLEDSAMYFCASSEGGQGSYEQYFGPGTRLTVT.

The DNA for the CDR3 is TGTGCCAGCAGCCAACCGGGGGGATGGGGTGAGCAGTTCTTC. Its protein product is CASSQPGGWGEQFF. The rearrangement uses TRBV7-2 and TRBJ2-1, with 7 positions matching TRBD2. The germline CDR1 and CDR2 sequences are SGHTA and FQGNSA. The length of the CDR3 is 14 residues. The trim removed 5 bases at V and 9 bases at J, leaving 10 bases unmatched.

This chain links TRBV19 with TRBJ2-1, with 10 bases identical to TRBD2. Germline V lookup: CDR1 LNHDA, CDR2 SQIVND (reference sequence). Trimming removed 5 bases from V and 5 bases from J; junction bases left unmatched: 15. CDR3 size: 18 residues. DNA for the CDR3: TGTGCCAGTAGTCTTTTCGGAGCGGGAGGGCCCCCCCACAATGAGCAGTTCTTC. It specifies CASSLFGAGGPPHNEQFF.

The table lists this clone with a few counts. The rearrangement links TRBV7-2 to TRBJ1-5, with D possibly TRBD1 on 6 matching bases. The CDR3 totals 15 residues. V lost 4 bases, J lost 2 bases, and 12 bases lay in between. Germline CDR1 and CDR2: SGHTA and FQGNSA. The CDR3, as DNA: TGTGCCAGCAGCTCTATCCACAGGGGCAATCAGCCCCAGCATTTT. It yields the protein CASSSIHRGNQPQHF.